This TCR beta chain came from a study of T cell changes during pregnancy in multiple sclerosis. This CDR3 is built from 12 residues. Germline CDR1 is MNHNY and CDR2 is SVGAGI (reference sequence). Trimming cost V 7 bases and J 6 bases, with 12 bases left between them. Some clones are missing from TCRdb's copy, which holds only in-frame ones; the method was immunoSEQ multiplex PCR. The data show 35,000 to 55,000 clones, 75% to 95% seen once. The receptor was derived from a female donor with multiple sclerosis, enrolled in a pregnancy study. The J gene is TRBJ1-2, the V gene TRBV6-6, with D possibly matching TRBD1 (6 bases). Specimen: CD4+ T cells from peripheral blood mononuclear cells, collected before pregnancy. CDR3 sequence reads: CASTPQGNGYTF. In DNA form, the CDR3 reads TGTGCCAGCACTCCACAGGGAAATGGCTACACCTTC.